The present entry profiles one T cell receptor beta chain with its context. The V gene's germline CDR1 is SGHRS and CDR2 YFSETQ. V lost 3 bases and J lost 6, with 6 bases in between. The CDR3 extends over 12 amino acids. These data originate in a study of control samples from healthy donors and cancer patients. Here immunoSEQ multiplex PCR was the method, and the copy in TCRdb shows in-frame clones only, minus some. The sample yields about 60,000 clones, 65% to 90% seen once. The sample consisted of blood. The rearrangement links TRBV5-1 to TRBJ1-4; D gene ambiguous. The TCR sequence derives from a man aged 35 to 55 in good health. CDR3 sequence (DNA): TGCGCCAGCAGCTCAGAGGATGAAAAACTGTTTTTT. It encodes CASSSEDEKLFF.